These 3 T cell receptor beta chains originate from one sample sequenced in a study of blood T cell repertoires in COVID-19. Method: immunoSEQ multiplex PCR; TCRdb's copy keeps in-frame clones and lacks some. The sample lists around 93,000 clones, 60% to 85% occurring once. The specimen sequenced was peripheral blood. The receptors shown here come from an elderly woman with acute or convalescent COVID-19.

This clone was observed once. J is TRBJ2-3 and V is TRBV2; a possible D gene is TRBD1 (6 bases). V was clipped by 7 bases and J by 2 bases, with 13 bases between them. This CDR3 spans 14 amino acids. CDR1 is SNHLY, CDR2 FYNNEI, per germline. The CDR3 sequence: CASTPGHITDTQYF. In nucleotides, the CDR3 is TGTGCCAGCACCCCGGGACACATCACAGATACGCAGTATTTT.

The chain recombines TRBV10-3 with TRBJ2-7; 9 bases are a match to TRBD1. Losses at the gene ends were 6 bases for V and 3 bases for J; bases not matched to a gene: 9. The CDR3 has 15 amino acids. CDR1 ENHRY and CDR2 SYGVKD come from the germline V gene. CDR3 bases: TGTGCCATCAGGGGGGGACAGGGATTAATCTACGAGCAGTACTTC. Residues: CAIRGGQGLIYEQYF.

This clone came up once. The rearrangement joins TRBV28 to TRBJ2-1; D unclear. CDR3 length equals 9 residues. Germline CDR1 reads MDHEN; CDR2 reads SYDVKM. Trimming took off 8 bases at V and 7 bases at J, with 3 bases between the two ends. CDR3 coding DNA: TGTGCCAGCCAGAATGAGCAGTTCTTC. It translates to CASQNEQFF.